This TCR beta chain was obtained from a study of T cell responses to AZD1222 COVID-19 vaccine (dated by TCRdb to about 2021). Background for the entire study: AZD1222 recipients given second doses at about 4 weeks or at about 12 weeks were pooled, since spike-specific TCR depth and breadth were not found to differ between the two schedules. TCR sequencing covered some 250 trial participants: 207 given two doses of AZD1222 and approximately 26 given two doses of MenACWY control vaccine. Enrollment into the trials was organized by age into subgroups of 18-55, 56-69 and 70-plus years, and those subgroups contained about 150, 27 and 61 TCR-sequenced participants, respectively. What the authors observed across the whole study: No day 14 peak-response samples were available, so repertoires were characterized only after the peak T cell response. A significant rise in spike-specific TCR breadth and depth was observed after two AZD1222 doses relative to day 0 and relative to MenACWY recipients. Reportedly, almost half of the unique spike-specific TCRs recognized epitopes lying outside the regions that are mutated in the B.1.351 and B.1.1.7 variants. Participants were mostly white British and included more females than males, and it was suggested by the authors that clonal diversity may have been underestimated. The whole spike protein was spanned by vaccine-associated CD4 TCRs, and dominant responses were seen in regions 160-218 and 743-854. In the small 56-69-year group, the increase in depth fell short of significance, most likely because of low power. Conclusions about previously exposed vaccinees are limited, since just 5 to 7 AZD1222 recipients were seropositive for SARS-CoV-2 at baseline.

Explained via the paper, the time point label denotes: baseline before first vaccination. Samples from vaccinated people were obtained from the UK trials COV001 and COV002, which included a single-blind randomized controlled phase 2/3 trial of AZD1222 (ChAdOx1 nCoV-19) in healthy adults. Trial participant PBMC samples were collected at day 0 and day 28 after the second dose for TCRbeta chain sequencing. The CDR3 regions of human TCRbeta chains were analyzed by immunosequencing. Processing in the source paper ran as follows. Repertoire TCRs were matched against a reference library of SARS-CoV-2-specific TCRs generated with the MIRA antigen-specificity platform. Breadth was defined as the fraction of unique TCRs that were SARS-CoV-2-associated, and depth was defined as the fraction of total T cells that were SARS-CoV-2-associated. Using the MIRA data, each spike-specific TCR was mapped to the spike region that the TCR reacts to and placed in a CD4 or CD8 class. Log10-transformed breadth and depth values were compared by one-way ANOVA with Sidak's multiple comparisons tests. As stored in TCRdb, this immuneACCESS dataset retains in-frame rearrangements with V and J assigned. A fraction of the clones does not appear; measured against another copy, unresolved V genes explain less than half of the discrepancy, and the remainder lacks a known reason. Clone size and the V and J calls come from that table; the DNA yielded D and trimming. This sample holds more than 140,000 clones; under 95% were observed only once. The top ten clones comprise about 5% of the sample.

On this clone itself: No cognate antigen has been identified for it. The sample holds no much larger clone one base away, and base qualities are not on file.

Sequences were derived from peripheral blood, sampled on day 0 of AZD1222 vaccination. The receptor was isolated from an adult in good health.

Here the CDR3 is given as CASSPGWGTYYEQYF. The bases are TGTGCCAGCAGCCCGGGGTGGGGGACTTACTACGAGCAGTACTTC. The rearranged chain carries TRBV7-9 and TRBJ2-7; the D region possibly corresponds to TRBD2 (6 bases align). In the germline V gene (reference sequence), CDR1 corresponds to SEHNR and CDR2 to FQNEAQ. The CDR3 runs 15 residues from the cysteine to the phenylalanine. Only the CDR3 DNA stays, 45 bases, in frame from base 1. V loses 5 bases, J loses 3 bases, and the germline ends lie 17 bases apart.